This entry is about one T cell receptor beta chain. Its cognate antigen is unknown. Assay: immunoSEQ multiplex PCR; the TCRdb copy retains only in-frame clones and omits some. The sample yields tens of thousands of clones, 70% to 90% seen once. Whether given at about 4 or about 12 weeks, second doses were pooled. This specimen belongs to a study of T cell responses to AZD1222 COVID-19 vaccine. Notes on the study in general: The repertoires were collected only after the peak T cell response. CD4 TCRs associated with vaccination spanned spike, dominating at 160-218 and 743-854. White British people made up most donors, females outnumbered males, and clonal diversity was possibly underestimated.

This specimen consisted of peripheral blood, obtained 28 days after the second AZD1222 dose. The receptor was isolated from an adult who received the AZD1222 COVID-19 vaccine.

The CDR3 here is CASGQDYTEAFF. The DNA for the CDR3 is TGTGCCAGCGGGCAGGATTACACTGAAGCTTTCTTT. The J gene is TRBJ1-1, the V gene TRBV2, with D hard to call. Trimming left V 8 bases short and J 3 bases short, with 10 bases between. The CDR3 has 12 amino acids. Germline values: CDR1 SNHLY, CDR2 FYNNEI.